These 10 T cell receptor beta chains were sequenced from one sample in a study of glioma-infiltrating T cells after dendritic cell vaccination. Libraries were prepared by immunoSEQ multiplex PCR; TCRdb keeps only in-frame clonotypes and omits some of them. Of roughly 88,000 clones in the sample, 80% to 90% were seen once. Specified time point: after dendritic cell vaccination, including at tumor progression/relapse. The sample was blood, taken after dendritic cell vaccination. All receptors come from a human donor with glioblastoma.

The chain combines TRBV7-2 with TRBJ2-5; 9 positions agree with TRBD2. V shed 4 bases and J 7 bases; nucleotides not matched to a gene: 7. Germline lookup yields CDR1 SGHTA and CDR2 FQGNSA. The CDR3 extends over 14 amino acids. In DNA form, the CDR3 reads TGTGCCAGCAGCTCTATAGCGGGGGCGGGGACCCAGTACTTC. Translation: CASSSIAGAGTQYF.

The J gene is TRBJ1-2, the V gene TRBV7-2, with 7 bases matching TRBD1. This CDR3 comprises 13 residues. Per the germline V gene, CDR1 is SGHTA and CDR2 is FQGNSA. The junction had 8 bases not matched to a gene; V was cut back by 5 bases and J by 8 bases. CDR3 sequence reads: CASSTDRAGGYTF. CDR3 DNA sequence: TGTGCCAGCAGCACCGACAGGGCGGGGGGCTACACCTTC.

CDR3 DNA sequence: TGTGCCAGCAGCACAGCCTTCACCGGGGAGCTGTTTTTT. Encoded protein: CASSTAFTGELFF. The V and J genes are TRBV7-2 and TRBJ2-2; D gene unclear. Germline V gives CDR1 SGHTA, CDR2 FQGNSA. Trimming shortened V by 5 bases and J by 4 bases, and 8 bases separated the two germline ends. The CDR3 is 13 residues long.

The count of this clone is one. The rearrangement uses TRBV19 and TRBJ1-4; TRBD1 is a possible D gene (5 bases). Looked up from germline, CDR1 is LNHDA and CDR2 is SQIVND (reference sequence). V gave up 1 base and J gave up 5 bases, with 14 bases separating them. The CDR3 has 16 residues. As DNA, the CDR3 is TGTGCCAGTAGTATAGGGGGAGGGGATAGAAATGAAAAACTGTTTTTT. Translated, it gives CASSIGGGDRNEKLFF.

This rearrangement joins TRBV5-1 to TRBJ1-1; 9 nucleotides agree with TRBD1. This CDR3 has 16 residues. From germline, CDR1 is SGHRS and CDR2 YFSETQ. V dropped 4 bases and J dropped 4; count of bases not matched to a gene: 11. The CDR3 loop is CASSPSPGQGGTEAFF. CDR3 DNA sequence: TGCGCCAGCAGCCCGTCTCCGGGACAGGGAGGCACTGAAGCTTTCTTT. Together with reference TRBV5-1 and TRBJ1-1, the CDR3 gives the full variable domain: KAGVTQTPRYLIKTRGQQVTLSCSPISGHRSVSWYQQTPGQGLQFLFEYFSETQRNKGNFPGRFSGRQFSNSRSEMNVSTLELGDSALYLCASSPSPGQGGTEAFFGQGTRLTVV.

This clone was recorded only once. The chain links TRBV27 to TRBJ1-5; 8 positions agree with TRBD1. CDR3 length: 17 amino acids. With V trimmed by 8 bases and J by 0 bases, 12 bases remained unmatched. The germline CDR1 and CDR2 sequences are MNHEY and SMNVEV (reference sequence). Here the CDR3 DNA reads TGTGCCAGCGGGACGCGACAGGGGTTTGATAGCAATCAGCCCCAGCATTTT. The encoded protein is CASGTRQGFDSNQPQHF.

This rearrangement joins TRBV25-1 to TRBJ1-4; tentatively, D is TRBD1 (5 bases). Trimming shortened V by 0 bases and J by 7 bases, and 12 bases separated the two germline ends. The CDR3 totals 15 residues. Germline CDR1 reads MGHDK; CDR2 reads SYGVNS. The CDR3 reads CASSEYPGLAEKLFF. The CDR3, as DNA: TGTGCCAGCAGTGAATACCCAGGGCTGGCTGAAAAACTGTTTTTT. The entire variable domain, with the rest obtained from reference TRBV25-1 and TRBJ1-4, is as follows: EADIYQTPRYLVIGTGKKITLECSQTMGHDKMYWYQQDPGMELHLIHYSYGVNSTEKGDLSSESTVSRIRTEHFPLTLESARPSHTSQYLCASSEYPGLAEKLFFGSGTQLSVL.

This chain connects TRBV5-1 to TRBJ2-5, with TRBD2 matching 10 bases. The CDR3 runs 15 residues. J was trimmed by 5 bases and V by 0 bases; bases with no gene match: 4. Looked up from germline, CDR1 is SGHRS and CDR2 is YFSETQ. The DNA of the CDR3 is TGCGCCAGCAGCTTGGATAGCGGGGGGAGGGAGACCCAGTACTTC. As protein: CASSLDSGGRETQYF.

This chain links TRBV10-2 with TRBJ1-3; TRBD1 matches at 10 bases. The J segment lost 3 bases and the V segment lost 3 bases, leaving 2 bases of the junction unmatched. Looked up from germline, CDR1 is WSHSY and CDR2 is SAAADI. The CDR3 totals 15 residues. The CDR3 sequence is CASSDGQGVGNTIYF. DNA for the CDR3: TGCGCCAGCAGTGATGGACAGGGGGTTGGAAACACCATATATTTT.

This clone was detected once. The J gene is TRBJ2-5, the V gene TRBV7-7; TRBD2 matches 8 bases. The CDR3 is 15 residues long. V lost 5 bases to trimming and J lost 7 bases; unmatched junction nucleotides: 12. Germline V CDR1 and CDR2: SSHAT, FNYEAQ (reference sequence). The DNA of the CDR3 is TGTGCCAGCAGCCCCGTAGCGGGGATTGGGGCGACCCAGTACTTC. It codes for CASSPVAGIGATQYF.